This T cell receptor (beta chain) was identified in a study of beta chain features in type 1 diabetes. Study-wide points: Type 1 diabetes patients had TCRB CDR3s that were shorter (moderately but significantly so) in all four CD4+ subsets. Cells expressing TCR highly could be over-represented by cDNA sequencing.

The CDR3 is made up of 15 amino acids. With 0 bases removed from V and 0 bases from J, the gap between germline ends came to 8 bases. CDR1 SGHTA and CDR2 FQGNSA come from the germline V gene. Note on this clone: The antigen remains undetermined. Additional DNA sequences in this sample encode the identical CDR3.

A sort by CD45RO/CCR7/CD25/CD127/CD95/CD27 yielded CD4+ naive, central memory, regulatory and stem cell-like memory cells. Once sorted, every population was more than 95% pure. The sequenced template was cDNA made from the entire isolated RNA. TCRdb keeps only in-frame clones here, not all; method: immunoSEQ multiplex PCR. Among fewer than 350,000 clones, 15% were seen once, and the ten largest hold roughly 0.015%. The sample consisted of naive CD4+ T cells from blood. J is TRBJ1-1 and V is TRBV7-2; D unresolved. The receptor was derived from a man younger than 35 with type 1 diabetes. The CDR3 DNA reads TGTGCCAGCAGCTTAGCGCCGGGTATGAACACTGAAGCTTTCTTT. This encodes CASSLAPGMNTEAFF.